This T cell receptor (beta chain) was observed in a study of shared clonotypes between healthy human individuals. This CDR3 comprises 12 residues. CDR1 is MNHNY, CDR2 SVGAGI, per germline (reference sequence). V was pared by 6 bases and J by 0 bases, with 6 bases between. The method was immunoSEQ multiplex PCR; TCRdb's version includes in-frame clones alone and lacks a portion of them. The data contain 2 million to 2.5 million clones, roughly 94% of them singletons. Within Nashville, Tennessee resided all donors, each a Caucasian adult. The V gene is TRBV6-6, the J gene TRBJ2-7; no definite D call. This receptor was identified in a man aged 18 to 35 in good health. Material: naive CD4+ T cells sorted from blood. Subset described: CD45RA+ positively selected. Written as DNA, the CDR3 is TGTGCCAGCAGCTGGGGCTCCTACGAGCAGTACTTC. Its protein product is CASSWGSYEQYF.